The entry that follows covers one T cell receptor (beta chain) sequence. The CDR3 is 16 amino acids. In germline, CDR1 is SGHTA, CDR2 FQGNSA. TCRdb re-called the 5' RACE reads; every CDR3 protein appears as one record, without DNA. The sample table sets out more than 110,000 distinct CDR3 sequences. The total RNA came straight from whole blood, and T cells were not sorted beforehand. This sample was included in a study of monozygotic twins with inflammatory bowel disease. This chain uses TRBV7-2 with TRBJ1-3; TCRdb calls TRBD1, which cannot be checked without DNA. The sequence derives from a human donor with ulcerative colitis or Crohn's disease, or a healthy co-twin of an affected twin (not recorded which). Specimen: blood. CDR3 amino acids: CASSTTTAYSGNTIYF.